The 31 T cell receptor beta chains given below trace back to one sample, sequenced in a study of T cell responses to AZD1222 COVID-19 vaccine (dated by TCRdb to 2020 to 2022). The sample's time point, from its label and the paper: baseline before first vaccination. Library generation was performed with the immunoSEQ multiplex PCR assay. TCRdb limited this immuneACCESS table to in-frame rearrangements with V and J called. A share of clones is missing; checked studies link under half to unresolved V genes, and the rest is unexplained. This sample is represented by 100,000 to 150,000 clones; about 90% of them were singletons. The ten biggest clones cover under 7% of the sample. The sequencing here drew on peripheral blood, taken on day 0 of AZD1222 vaccination. The receptor set was obtained from an adult in good health.

V and J are TRBV7-2 and TRBJ2-3, with D tentatively TRBD2 (6 bases). V shed 3 bases and J shed 4 bases, with 23 bases lying between them. Per the germline V gene, CDR1 is SGHTA and CDR2 is FQGNSA. The CDR3 consists of 18 residues. For the CDR3, the DNA is TGTGCCAGCAGCTTCCACGGGAGTGGGGCGATATTCGCAGATACGCAGTATTTT. Residues: CASSFHGSGAIFADTQYF.

DNA for the CDR3: TGTGCCACCAGCACACGGACAGGGCCCACCGGGGAGCTGTTTTTT. It specifies CATSTRTGPTGELFF. The chain uses TRBV15 and TRBJ2-2, with 8 bases that match TRBD1. V lost 4 bases, J lost 4 bases, and 5 bases stayed unmatched. Germline lookup yields CDR1 LNHNV and CDR2 YYDKDF (reference sequence). The length of the CDR3 is 15 residues.

V and J are TRBV7-2 and TRBJ1-5, with D hard to call. This CDR3 has 14 amino acids. Trimming pared 0 bases from V and 7 bases from J, leaving 10 bases between. Germline V gene data show CDR1 as SGHTA and CDR2 as FQGNSA. DNA of the CDR3: TGTGCCAGCAGCTTAGCGCTGCCCGGGCAGCCCCAGCATTTT. Translation gives CASSLALPGQPQHF.

The chain uses TRBV10-3 and TRBJ2-1, with D uncertain. CDR1 ENHRY and CDR2 SYGVKD come from the germline V gene. This CDR3 has 14 residues. V was pared by 4 bases and J by 5 bases, with 12 bases between. CDR3 amino acids: CAISAAADDNEQFF. In DNA, the CDR3 is TGTGCCATCAGTGCTGCGGCAGACGACAATGAGCAGTTCTTC.

This chain uses TRBV14 with TRBJ1-6, with D perhaps matching TRBD1 (5 bases). The germline V and J ends were trimmed by 4 bases and 10 bases, with 14 bases remaining between them. The CDR3 spans 14 residues. Germline V CDR1 and CDR2: SGHDN, FVKESK. The CDR3 nucleotides read TGTGCCAGCAGCCCCAGGGACTCGCGGTCACCCCTCCACTTT. Its protein is CASSPRDSRSPLHF.

In its sample, this clone was seen once. The V call is TRBV7-6, the J call TRBJ1-1, with D possibly TRBD1 on 6 matching bases. With 5 bases removed from V and 1 base from J, the gap between germline ends came to 14 bases. Germline CDR1 reads SGHVS; CDR2 reads FNYEAQ. The CDR3 loop spans 15 amino acids. The CDR3 is CASSAQGLGNTEAFF. The CDR3 DNA sequence: TGTGCCAGCAGCGCACAGGGATTGGGGAACACTGAAGCTTTCTTT.

The V and J genes are TRBV6-5 and TRBJ2-7; the D gene is possibly TRBD1 (5 bases). With 0 bases removed from V and 3 bases from J, the gap between germline ends came to 15 bases. The CDR3 has 16 amino acids. CDR1 MNHEY and CDR2 SVGAGI come from the germline V gene. The CDR3 nucleotides read TGTGCCAGCAGTTACTCGATAGGCAGGGTGGTCTACGAGCAGTACTTC. It encodes CASSYSIGRVVYEQYF.

The J gene is TRBJ2-1, the V gene TRBV6-5, with D hard to call. This CDR3 comprises 15 residues. Germline V lookup: CDR1 MNHEY, CDR2 SVGAGI. Trimming stripped 6 bases from V and 0 bases from J, with 12 bases between. CDR3 sequence: CASRTRLGSYNEQFF. In DNA form, the CDR3 reads TGTGCCAGCAGGACCCGGTTGGGCTCCTACAATGAGCAGTTCTTC.

V gene TRBV28 combines with J gene TRBJ1-5; weak D call: TRBD1 (5 bases). CDR3 length: 15 amino acids. CDR1 and CDR2 (germline): MDHEN, SYDVKM. Trimming left V 6 bases short and J 3 bases short, with 15 bases between. CDR3 sequence (DNA): TGTGCCAGCAGCCCCGGGGCAGTCCCCAATCAGCCCCAGCATTTT. Its translation: CASSPGAVPNQPQHF.

This clone has just one count. CDR3 sequence reads: CASSPGGMQETQYF. DNA for the CDR3: TGTGCCAGCAGCCCGGGCGGAATGCAAGAGACCCAGTACTTC. The chain employs TRBV3-1 (or the pseudogene TRBV3-2) and TRBJ2-5; D call uncertain. In germline, CDR1 is LGHDT, CDR2 YNNKEL (reference sequence). The CDR3 extends over 14 amino acids. Trimming stripped 4 bases from V and 2 bases from J, with 11 bases between.

This clone was detected a few times. This chain joins TRBV9 and TRBJ2-7; a weak D match, TRBD2 (5 bases). Between the trimmed V and J ends, which lost 4 bases and 1 base, there was a span of 12 bases. CDR1 and CDR2 from the germline V gene are SGDLS and YYNGEE. The CDR3 is 14 residues long. CDR3 region: CASSLGRGSYEQYF. CDR3 bases: TGTGCCAGCAGCCTAGGACGGGGTTCCTACGAGCAGTACTTC.

This rearrangement joins TRBV7-2 to TRBJ1-2; TRBD1 is a possible D gene (6 bases). The V end lost 0 bases, the J end lost 6 bases, and 14 bases lay between the germline ends. Germline V lookup: CDR1 SGHTA, CDR2 FQGNSA. This CDR3 is 15 amino acids long. The CDR3 nucleotides are TGTGCCAGCAGCTTAGCAGGGGGAACACAGGATGGCTACACCTTC. Translation gives CASSLAGGTQDGYTF.

The chain employs TRBV30 and TRBJ1-2; D uncertain. Trimming removed 3 bases at V and 0 bases at J, with 11 bases between. Germline loops: CDR1 GTSNPN, CDR2 SVGIG (reference sequence). The CDR3 extends over 14 amino acids. The CDR3 loop is CAWRNRAANYGYTF. CDR3 nucleotides: TGTGCCTGGAGGAATAGGGCAGCTAACTATGGCTACACCTTC. Full variable domain (rest looked up from reference TRBV30 and TRBJ1-2): SQTIHQWPATLVQPVGSPLSLECTVEGTSNPNLYWYRQAAGRGLQLLFYSVGIGQISSEVPQNLSASRPQDRQFILSSKKLLLSDSGFYLCAWRNRAANYGYTFGSGTRLTVV.

In its sample, this clone was seen a few times. The V call is TRBV4-1, the J call TRBJ1-5; D is perhaps TRBD1 (5 bases). The germline gives CDR1 MGHRA, CDR2 YSYEKL. The CDR3 spans 14 residues. Trimming shortened V by 6 bases and J by 0 bases, and 9 bases separated the two germline ends. The CDR3 loop reads CASSETDSNQPQHF. In DNA form, the CDR3 reads TGCGCCAGCAGTGAGACAGATAGCAATCAGCCCCAGCATTTT.

This clone was picked up one time. The V and J genes are TRBV6-2 or TRBV6-3 and TRBJ2-2; 7 bases line up with TRBD1. Germline lookup yields CDR1 MNHEY and CDR2 SVGEGT. The trim removed 5 bases at V and 2 bases at J, leaving 8 bases unmatched. CDR3 length: 16 amino acids. The CDR3 DNA follows: TGTGCCAGCAGTCTTCGACAGGGAGTAAACACCGGGGAGCTGTTTTTT. This translates into CASSLRQGVNTGELFF.

CDR3 region: CASKMEGGGGYEQYF. As DNA, the CDR3 is TGTGCCAGCAAAATGGAGGGGGGTGGCGGCTACGAGCAGTACTTC. The rearrangement links TRBV2 to TRBJ2-7, with D perhaps given as TRBD1 or TRBD2 (6 bases each). CDR1 SNHLY and CDR2 FYNNEI come from the germline V gene. CDR3 length: 15 residues. With 7 bases removed from V and 3 bases from J, the gap between germline ends came to 19 bases.

V usage is TRBV11-2 and J usage is TRBJ2-5, with 13 bases matching TRBD2. In germline, CDR1 is SGHAT, CDR2 FQNNGV. There are 17 residues in the CDR3. V gave up 4 bases and J gave up 0 bases; unmatched junction bases: 5. CDR3 in DNA: TGTGCCAGCAGCTCCGGGACTAGCGGGATTAACCAAGAGACCCAGTACTTC. Translating it yields CASSSGTSGINQETQYF. The full variable domain, with the rest looked up from reference TRBV11-2 and TRBJ2-5, is EAGVAQSPRYKIIEKRQSVAFWCNPISGHATLYWYQQILGQGPKLLIQFQNNGVVDDSQLPKDRFSAERLKGVDSTLKIQPAKLEDSAVYLCASSSGTSGINQETQYFGPGTRLLVL.

This clone has just one count. V usage is TRBV7-2 and J usage is TRBJ2-3; TRBD2 aligns across 8 bases. V gave up 3 bases and J gave up 0 bases; unmatched junction bases: 2. Germline CDR1 is SGHTA and CDR2 is FQGNSA. This CDR3 spans 15 amino acids. The DNA of the CDR3 is TGTGCCAGCAGCTTGAGCGGGGGTAGCACAGATACGCAGTATTTT. This gives the protein CASSLSGGSTDTQYF.

This rearrangement joins TRBV6-1 to TRBJ2-3, with no clear D. The CDR3 spans 11 residues. CDR1 is MNHNS, CDR2 SASEGT, per germline. V was clipped by 3 bases and J by 7 bases, with 5 bases between them. CDR3 in DNA: TGTGCCAGCAGTGAGAGGTATACGCAGTATTTT. It encodes CASSERYTQYF.

The chain combines TRBV3-1 (or the pseudogene TRBV3-2) with TRBJ2-6, with D tentatively TRBD1 (5 bases). Germline V gene lookup returns CDR1 LGHDT and CDR2 YNNKEL (reference sequence). Trimming took off 4 bases at V and 2 bases at J, with 6 bases between the two ends. The CDR3 spans 14 residues. This chain's CDR3 is CASSRRAGANVLTF. CDR3 nucleotide sequence: TGTGCCAGCAGCCGCAGGGCTGGGGCCAACGTCCTGACTTTC.

V usage is TRBV7-9 and J usage is TRBJ2-7; TRBD1 or TRBD2 may be the D gene (5 bases each). The germline V gene encodes CDR1 SEHNR and CDR2 FQNEAQ (reference sequence). CDR3 length: 15 amino acids. V lost 5 bases and J 3 bases, leaving 17 bases between the germline ends. CDR3 in DNA: TGTGCCAGCAGCCCCGTTGGGGGAACTCTCTACGAGCAGTACTTC. Translation gives CASSPVGGTLYEQYF.

The chain joins TRBV6-2 or TRBV6-3 to TRBJ1-1; maybe TRBD1 (6 bases). Between the trimmed V and J ends, which lost 6 bases and 1 base, there was a span of 9 bases. This CDR3 contains 13 residues. The germline CDR1 and CDR2 sequences are MNHEY and SVGEGT. The CDR3 is CASSPGQNTEAFF. The CDR3, as DNA: TGTGCCAGCAGCCCGGGACAGAACACTGAAGCTTTCTTT.

This chain joins TRBV4-1 and TRBJ1-6, with a possible D match to TRBD1 (6 bases). Germline CDR1 reads MGHRA; CDR2 reads YSYEKL. The CDR3 contains 13 residues. Trimming stripped 1 base from V and 8 bases from J, with 6 bases between. The CDR3, as DNA: TGCGCCAGCAGCCAAGGACAGGATTCACCCCTCCACTTT. Protein product: CASSQGQDSPLHF.

This chain joins TRBV27 and TRBJ2-7; 9 nucleotides match TRBD1. Germline V lookup: CDR1 MNHEY, CDR2 SMNVEV (reference sequence). V trimming: 5 bases; J trimming: 3 bases; junction bases outside the gene matches: 5. The CDR3 covers 14 residues. CDR3 loop: CASSPTGGYYEQYF. CDR3 sequence (DNA): TGTGCCAGCAGTCCGACAGGGGGTTACTACGAGCAGTACTTC.

The chain is built from TRBV27 and TRBJ2-7, with D possibly matching TRBD1 (6 bases). The CDR3 is 14 residues long. Germline V gene lookup returns CDR1 MNHEY and CDR2 SMNVEV (reference sequence). Trimming shortened V by 2 bases and J by 1 base, and 9 bases separated the two germline ends. CDR3 DNA: TGTGCCAGCAGTTTAATGGGGACATCCTACGAGCAGTACTTC. Amino acids: CASSLMGTSYEQYF.

The sample holds one count of this clone. The chain couples TRBV5-4 to TRBJ2-4, with TRBD2 matching over 8 bases. The CDR3 runs 13 residues. Germline V gene data show CDR1 as SGHNT and CDR2 as YYREEE (reference sequence). V dropped 5 bases and J dropped 5; count of bases not matched to a gene: 3. Here the CDR3 DNA reads TGTGCCAGCAGTCAAGCGGGAGAAAACATTCAGTACTTC. Translated: CASSQAGENIQYF.

The rearrangement uses TRBV4-1 and TRBJ1-5; 8 bases line up with TRBD1. Germline V gives CDR1 MGHRA, CDR2 YSYEKL. The CDR3 consists of 15 residues. The V and J ends lost 1 base and 5 bases, in that order; junction bases with no gene match: 4. The CDR3 DNA reads as TGCGCCAGCAGCCAAGGAGGACAGGGATATCAGCCCCAGCATTTT. Translating gives CASSQGGQGYQPQHF.

This clone was picked up one time. The chain is built from TRBV7-3 and TRBJ1-1; possibly TRBD1 for D (5 bases). Deletions cut 5 bases from V and 11 bases from J, with 18 bases between. The CDR3 consists of 13 residues. Germline-derived CDR1 and CDR2 are SGHTA and FQGTGA. The CDR3 spells CASSQGGARDAFF. In DNA, the CDR3 is TGTGCCAGCAGCCAAGGTGGGGCGAGGGATGCTTTCTTT.

Only one count was recorded for this clone. J is TRBJ1-5 and V is TRBV7-2; no definite D call. CDR3 length: 15 amino acids. V lost 2 bases, J lost 1 base, and 9 bases lay in between. Germline V lookup: CDR1 SGHTA, CDR2 FQGNSA. CDR3 sequence (DNA): TGTGCCAGCAGCTTATCGGCGGAGAGCAATCAGCCCCAGCATTTT. Residues: CASSLSAESNQPQHF.

The chain recombines TRBV4-2 with TRBJ2-1, with 7 bases aligning to TRBD2. The CDR3 runs 15 residues. Germline assignment: CDR1 LGHNA and CDR2 YNFKEQ. J was trimmed by 2 bases and V by 2 bases; bases with no gene match: 3. The DNA of the CDR3 is TGTGCCAGCAGCCAAACTAGCGTTCCCTACAATGAGCAGTTCTTC. Translating gives CASSQTSVPYNEQFF.

The chain couples TRBV4-1 to TRBJ1-1; D is unclear. CDR1 MGHRA and CDR2 YSYEKL come from the germline V gene. V lost 3 bases and J lost 4, with 12 bases in between. This CDR3 is 14 amino acids long. CDR3 coding DNA: TGCGCCAGCAGCCAGGGTACCTGGGGCACTGAAGCTTTCTTT. This gives the protein CASSQGTWGTEAFF.